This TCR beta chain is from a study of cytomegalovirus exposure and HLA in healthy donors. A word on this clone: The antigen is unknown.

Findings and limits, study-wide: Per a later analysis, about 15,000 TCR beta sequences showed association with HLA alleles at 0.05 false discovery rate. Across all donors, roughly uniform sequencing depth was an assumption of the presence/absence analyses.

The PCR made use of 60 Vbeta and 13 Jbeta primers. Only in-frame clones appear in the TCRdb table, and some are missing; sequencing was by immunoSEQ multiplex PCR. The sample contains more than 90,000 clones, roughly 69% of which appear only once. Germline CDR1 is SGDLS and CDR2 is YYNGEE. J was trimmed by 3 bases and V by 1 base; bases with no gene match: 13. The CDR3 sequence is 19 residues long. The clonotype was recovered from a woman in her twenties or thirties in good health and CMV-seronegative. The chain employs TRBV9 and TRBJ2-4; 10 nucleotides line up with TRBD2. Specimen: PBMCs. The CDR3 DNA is TGTGCCAGCAGCGTAAGGTCTCTAGCGGGAGAGTGGGGCAAAAACATTCAGTACTTC. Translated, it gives CASSVRSLAGEWGKNIQYF. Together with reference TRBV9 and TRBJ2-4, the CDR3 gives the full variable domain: DSGVTQTPKHLITATGQRVTLRCSPRSGDLSVYWYQQSLDQGLQFLIQYYNGEERAKGNILERFSAQQFPDLHSELNLSSLELGDSALYFCASSVRSLAGEWGKNIQYFGAGTRLSVL.